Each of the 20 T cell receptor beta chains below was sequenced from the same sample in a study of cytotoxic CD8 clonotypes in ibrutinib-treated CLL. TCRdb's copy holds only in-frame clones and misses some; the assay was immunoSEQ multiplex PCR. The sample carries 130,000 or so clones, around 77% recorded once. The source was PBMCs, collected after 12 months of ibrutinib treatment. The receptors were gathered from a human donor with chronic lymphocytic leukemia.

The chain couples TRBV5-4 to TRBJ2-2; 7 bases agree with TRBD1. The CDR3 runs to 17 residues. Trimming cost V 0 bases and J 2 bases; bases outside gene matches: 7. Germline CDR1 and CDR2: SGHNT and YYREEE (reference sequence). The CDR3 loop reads CASSLAWDSLNTGELFF. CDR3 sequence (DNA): TGTGCCAGCAGCTTGGCCTGGGACAGCCTCAACACCGGGGAGCTGTTTTTT.

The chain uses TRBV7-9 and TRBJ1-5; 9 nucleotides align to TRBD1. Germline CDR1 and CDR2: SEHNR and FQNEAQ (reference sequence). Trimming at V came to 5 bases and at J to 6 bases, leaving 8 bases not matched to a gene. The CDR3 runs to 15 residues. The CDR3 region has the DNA TGTGCCAGCAGCCCTCGGACAGGGGAGGCTCAGCCCCAGCATTTT. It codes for CASSPRTGEAQPQHF.

The CDR3 region has the DNA TGTGCCAGCAGCTCGCAGGGTGCAGGGGGCACTGAAGCTTTCTTT. It codes for CASSSQGAGGTEAFF. The V call is TRBV5-6, the J call TRBJ1-1, with TRBD1 identical over 7 bases. J gave up 4 bases and V 3 bases, and 9 bases lay outside the gene matches. CDR3 length: 15 amino acids. Germline CDR1 reads SGHDT; CDR2 reads YYEEEE.

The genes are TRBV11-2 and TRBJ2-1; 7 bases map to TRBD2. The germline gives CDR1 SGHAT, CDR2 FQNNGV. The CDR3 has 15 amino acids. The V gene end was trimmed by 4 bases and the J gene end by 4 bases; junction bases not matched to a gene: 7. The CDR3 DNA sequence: TGTGCCAGCAGCTCCCGGCTAGCGGCGTACAATGAGCAGTTCTTC. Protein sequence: CASSSRLAAYNEQFF.

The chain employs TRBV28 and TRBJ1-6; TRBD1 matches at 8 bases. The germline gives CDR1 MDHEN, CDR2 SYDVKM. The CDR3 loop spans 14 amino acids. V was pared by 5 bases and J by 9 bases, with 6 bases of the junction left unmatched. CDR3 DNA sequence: TGTGCCAGCAGTAAAGGGACAGGCGGTTCACCCCTCCACTTT. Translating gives CASSKGTGGSPLHF.

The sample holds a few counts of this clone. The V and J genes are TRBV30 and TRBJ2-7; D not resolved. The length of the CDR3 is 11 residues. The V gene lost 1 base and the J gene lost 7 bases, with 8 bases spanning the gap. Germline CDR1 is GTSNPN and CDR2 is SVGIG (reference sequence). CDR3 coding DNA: TGTGCCTGGAGTGATGGCAGAGAGCAGTACTTC. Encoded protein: CAWSDGREQYF.

This CDR3 is CASSYSSRQGNQPQHF. CDR3 DNA sequence: TGTGCCAGCAGTTACTCGTCTCGGCAGGGCAATCAGCCCCAGCATTTT. The chain combines TRBV6-5 with TRBJ1-5; no firm D call. This CDR3 is 16 amino acids long. V was pared by 0 bases and J by 2 bases, with 11 bases between. In germline, CDR1 is MNHEY, CDR2 SVGAGI.

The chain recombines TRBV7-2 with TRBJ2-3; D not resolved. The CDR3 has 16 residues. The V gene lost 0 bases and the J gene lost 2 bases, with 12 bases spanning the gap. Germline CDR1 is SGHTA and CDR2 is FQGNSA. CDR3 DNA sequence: TGTGCCAGCAGCTTAGCCTGGTCCCGATTCACAGATACGCAGTATTTT. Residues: CASSLAWSRFTDTQYF.

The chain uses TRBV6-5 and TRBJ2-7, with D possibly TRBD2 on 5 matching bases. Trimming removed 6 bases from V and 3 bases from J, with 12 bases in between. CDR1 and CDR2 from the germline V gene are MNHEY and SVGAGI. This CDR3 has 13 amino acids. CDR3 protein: CASSRTRFYEQYF. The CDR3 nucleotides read TGTGCCAGCAGCCGTACTAGGTTCTACGAGCAGTACTTC.

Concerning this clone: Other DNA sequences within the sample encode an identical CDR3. In DNA form, the CDR3 reads TGCGCCAGCAGCTTGGCCGCGGATTCACCCCTCCACTTT. Its translation is CASSLAADSPLHF. The chain recombines TRBV5-1 with TRBJ1-6; D gene ambiguous. The CDR3 is 13 amino acids. Germline V gene data show CDR1 as SGHRS and CDR2 as YFSETQ. Trimming left V 0 bases short and J 8 bases short, with 6 bases between.

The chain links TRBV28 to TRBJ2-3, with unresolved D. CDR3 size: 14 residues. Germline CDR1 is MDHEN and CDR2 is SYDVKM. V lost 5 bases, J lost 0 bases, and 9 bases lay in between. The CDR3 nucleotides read TGTGCCAGCAGTGACCCGTTGAGCACAGATACGCAGTATTTT. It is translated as CASSDPLSTDTQYF.

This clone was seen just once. CDR3 nucleotides: TGTGCCATCACTGGGACTAGCGGGAGCTACGAGCAGTACTTC. Protein: CAITGTSGSYEQYF. This sequence joins TRBV10-3 and TRBJ2-7; 14 nucleotides line up with TRBD2. This CDR3 is 14 amino acids long. CDR1 is ENHRY, CDR2 SYGVKD, per germline. J gave up 3 bases and V 7 bases, and 2 bases lay outside the gene matches.

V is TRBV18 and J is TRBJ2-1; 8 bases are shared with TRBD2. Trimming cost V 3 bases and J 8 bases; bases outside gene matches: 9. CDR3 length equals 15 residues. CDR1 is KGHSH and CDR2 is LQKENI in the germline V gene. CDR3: CASSPMGLGADEQFF. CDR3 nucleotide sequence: TGTGCCAGCTCACCGATGGGACTAGGCGCTGATGAGCAGTTCTTC.

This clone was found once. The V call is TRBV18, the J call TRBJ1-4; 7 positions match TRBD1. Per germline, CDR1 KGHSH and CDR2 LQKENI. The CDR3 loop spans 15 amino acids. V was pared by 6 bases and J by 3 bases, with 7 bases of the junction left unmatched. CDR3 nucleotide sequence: TGTGCCAGCTCCCAATCAGGGGGAGCTAATGAAAAACTGTTTTTT. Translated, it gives CASSQSGGANEKLFF.

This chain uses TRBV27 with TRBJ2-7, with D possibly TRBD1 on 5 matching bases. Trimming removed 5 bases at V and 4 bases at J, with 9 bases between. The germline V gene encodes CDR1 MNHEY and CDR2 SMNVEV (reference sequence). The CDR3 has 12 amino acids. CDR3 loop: CASSTQGYEQYF. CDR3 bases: TGTGCCAGCAGTACCCAGGGTTACGAGCAGTACTTC.

The CDR3 bases are TGTGCCAGCAGTAACCTACTACAGAATAATTCACCCCTCCACTTT. This encodes CASSNLLQNNSPLHF. This sequence joins TRBV28 and TRBJ1-6; D not resolved. With 5 bases removed from V and 5 bases from J, the gap between germline ends came to 13 bases. The CDR3 runs 15 residues. Germline V gene data show CDR1 as MDHEN and CDR2 as SYDVKM. The full variable domain, with the rest looked up from reference TRBV28 and TRBJ1-6, is DVKVTQSSRYLVKRTGEKVFLECVQDMDHENMFWYRQDPGLGLRLIYFSYDVKMKEKGDIPEGYSVSREKKERFSLILESASTNQTSMYLCASSNLLQNNSPLHFGNGTRLTVT.

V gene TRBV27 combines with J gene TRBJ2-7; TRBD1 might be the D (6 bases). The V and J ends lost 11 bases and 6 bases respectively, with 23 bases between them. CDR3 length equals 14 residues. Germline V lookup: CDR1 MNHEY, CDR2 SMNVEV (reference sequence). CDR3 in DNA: TGTGCCTTCCCCCCCGGGACACCACCTCTCGAGCAGTACTTC. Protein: CAFPPGTPPLEQYF.

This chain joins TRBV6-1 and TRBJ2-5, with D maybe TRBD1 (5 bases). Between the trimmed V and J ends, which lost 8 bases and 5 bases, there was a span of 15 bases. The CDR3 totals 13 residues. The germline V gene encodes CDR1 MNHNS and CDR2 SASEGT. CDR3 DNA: TGTGCCAGCCTTCGGGCAGGGCTGGAGACCCAGTACTTC. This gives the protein CASLRAGLETQYF.

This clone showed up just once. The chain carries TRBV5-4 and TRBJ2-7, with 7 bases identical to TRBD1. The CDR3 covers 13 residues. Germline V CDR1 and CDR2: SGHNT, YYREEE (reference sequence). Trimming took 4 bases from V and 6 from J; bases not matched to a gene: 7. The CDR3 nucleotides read TGTGCCAGCAGCCCGACAGGGCCTGCCGAGCAGTACTTC. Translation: CASSPTGPAEQYF.

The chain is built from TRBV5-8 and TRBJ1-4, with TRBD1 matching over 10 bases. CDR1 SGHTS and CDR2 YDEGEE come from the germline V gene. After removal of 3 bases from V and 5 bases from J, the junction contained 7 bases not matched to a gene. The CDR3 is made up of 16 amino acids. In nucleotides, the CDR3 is TGTGCCAGCAGCTCCACACCGGGACAGGGGAATGAAAAACTGTTTTTT. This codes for CASSSTPGQGNEKLFF.